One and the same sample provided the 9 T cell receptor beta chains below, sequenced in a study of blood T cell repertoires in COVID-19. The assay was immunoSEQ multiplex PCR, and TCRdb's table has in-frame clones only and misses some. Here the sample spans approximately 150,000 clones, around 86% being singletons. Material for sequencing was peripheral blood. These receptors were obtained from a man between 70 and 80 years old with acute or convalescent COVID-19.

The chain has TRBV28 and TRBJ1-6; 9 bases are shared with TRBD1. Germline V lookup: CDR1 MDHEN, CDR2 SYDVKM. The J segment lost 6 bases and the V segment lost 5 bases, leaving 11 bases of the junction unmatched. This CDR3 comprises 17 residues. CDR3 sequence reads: CASSRSRGQGGNSPLHF. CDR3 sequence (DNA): TGTGCCAGCAGTCGATCCCGGGGACAGGGCGGTAATTCACCCCTCCACTTT.

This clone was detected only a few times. The CDR3 reads CASSPGRGNRFF. The CDR3, as DNA: TGTGCCAGCAGCCCCGGCCGGGGAAACCGGTTCTTC. J is TRBJ2-1 and V is TRBV5-6; D possibly corresponds to TRBD2 (5 bases). V lost 4 bases and J 15 bases, leaving 17 bases between the germline ends. The germline V gene has CDR1 SGHDT and CDR2 YYEEEE. The CDR3 consists of 12 residues.

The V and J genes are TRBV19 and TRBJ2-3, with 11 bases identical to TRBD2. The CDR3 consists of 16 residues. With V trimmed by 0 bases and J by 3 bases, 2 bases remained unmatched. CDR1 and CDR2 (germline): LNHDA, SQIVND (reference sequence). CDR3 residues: CASSIESSGGTDTQYF. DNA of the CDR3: TGTGCCAGTAGTATAGAGTCTAGCGGGGGGACAGATACGCAGTATTTT.

CDR3 region: CASSGGTGSSYEQYF. The DNA for the CDR3 is TGTGCCAGCAGCGGGGGGACAGGCAGCTCCTACGAGCAGTACTTC. This chain links TRBV5-6 with TRBJ2-7, with 8 bases that match TRBD1. V gave up 4 bases and J gave up 0 bases; unmatched junction bases: 6. The CDR3 loop spans 15 amino acids. Per the germline V gene, CDR1 is SGHDT and CDR2 is YYEEEE.

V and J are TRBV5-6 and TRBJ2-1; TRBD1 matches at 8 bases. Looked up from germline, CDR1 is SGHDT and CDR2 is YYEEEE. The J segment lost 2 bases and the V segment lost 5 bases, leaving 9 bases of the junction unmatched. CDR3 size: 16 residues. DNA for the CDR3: TGTGCCAGCAGTCACGGACAGGGCGCCACCTACAATGAGCAGTTCTTC. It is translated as CASSHGQGATYNEQFF.

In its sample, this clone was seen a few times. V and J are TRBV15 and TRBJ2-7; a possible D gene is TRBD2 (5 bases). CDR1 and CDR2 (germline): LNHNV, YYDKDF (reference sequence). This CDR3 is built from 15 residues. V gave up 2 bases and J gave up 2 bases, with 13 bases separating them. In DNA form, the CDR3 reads TGTGCCACCAGCAGAAACCAGGACTCGACCTACGAGCAGTACTTC. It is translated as CATSRNQDSTYEQYF.

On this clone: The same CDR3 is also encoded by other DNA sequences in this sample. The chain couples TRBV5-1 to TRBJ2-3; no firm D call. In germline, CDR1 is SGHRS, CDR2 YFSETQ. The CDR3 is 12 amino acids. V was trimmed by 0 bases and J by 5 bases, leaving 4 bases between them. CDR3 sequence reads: CASSLAGDTQYF. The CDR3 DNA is TGCGCCAGCAGCTTGGCGGGAGATACGCAGTATTTT.

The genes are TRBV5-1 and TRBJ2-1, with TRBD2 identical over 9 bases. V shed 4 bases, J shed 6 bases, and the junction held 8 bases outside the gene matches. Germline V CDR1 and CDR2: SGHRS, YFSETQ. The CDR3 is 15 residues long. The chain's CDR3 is CASSQTLSGSNEQFF. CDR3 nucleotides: TGCGCCAGCAGCCAAACCCTTAGCGGGAGCAATGAGCAGTTCTTC.

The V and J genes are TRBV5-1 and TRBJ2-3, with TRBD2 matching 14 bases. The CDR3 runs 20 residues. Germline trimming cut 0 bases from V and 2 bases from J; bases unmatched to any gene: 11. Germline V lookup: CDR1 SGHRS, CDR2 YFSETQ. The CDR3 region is CASSLGYGGLAGAPTDTQYF. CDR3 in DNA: TGCGCCAGCAGCTTGGGCTATGGGGGACTAGCGGGGGCACCCACAGATACGCAGTATTTT.